The clone carrying this TCR beta chain turned up a few times. Its cognate antigen is unknown. The data were taken from a study of T-cell memory formation after mild COVID-19. Study results and limitations: Largely, contracting CD4+ clones fell within CM and EM, and contracting CD8+ clones within EMRA.

Each CDR3 protein gets one entry after TCRdb re-called the 5' RACE reads with MiXCR. The sample has 350,000 to 500,000 distinct CDR3 sequences, about a sixth seen once; the top ten hold about 22%. The sequence came from a man aged 18 to 35 who had mild COVID-19 (a few samples of this study predate the infection). Cell type and time point are not known. Sequencing input: PBMCs or a T cell subset sorted from them (not recorded which).

The CDR3 is CSVEDRDRNTGELFF. CDR3 coding DNA: TGCAGCGTTGAAGACCGGGACAGAAACACCGGGGAGCTGTTTTTT. The V call is TRBV29-1, the J call TRBJ2-2; 7 bases are a match to TRBD1. The CDR3 is 15 residues long. Trimming cost V 0 bases and J 2 bases; bases outside gene matches: 3. Germline CDR1 and CDR2: SQVTM and ANQGSEA.